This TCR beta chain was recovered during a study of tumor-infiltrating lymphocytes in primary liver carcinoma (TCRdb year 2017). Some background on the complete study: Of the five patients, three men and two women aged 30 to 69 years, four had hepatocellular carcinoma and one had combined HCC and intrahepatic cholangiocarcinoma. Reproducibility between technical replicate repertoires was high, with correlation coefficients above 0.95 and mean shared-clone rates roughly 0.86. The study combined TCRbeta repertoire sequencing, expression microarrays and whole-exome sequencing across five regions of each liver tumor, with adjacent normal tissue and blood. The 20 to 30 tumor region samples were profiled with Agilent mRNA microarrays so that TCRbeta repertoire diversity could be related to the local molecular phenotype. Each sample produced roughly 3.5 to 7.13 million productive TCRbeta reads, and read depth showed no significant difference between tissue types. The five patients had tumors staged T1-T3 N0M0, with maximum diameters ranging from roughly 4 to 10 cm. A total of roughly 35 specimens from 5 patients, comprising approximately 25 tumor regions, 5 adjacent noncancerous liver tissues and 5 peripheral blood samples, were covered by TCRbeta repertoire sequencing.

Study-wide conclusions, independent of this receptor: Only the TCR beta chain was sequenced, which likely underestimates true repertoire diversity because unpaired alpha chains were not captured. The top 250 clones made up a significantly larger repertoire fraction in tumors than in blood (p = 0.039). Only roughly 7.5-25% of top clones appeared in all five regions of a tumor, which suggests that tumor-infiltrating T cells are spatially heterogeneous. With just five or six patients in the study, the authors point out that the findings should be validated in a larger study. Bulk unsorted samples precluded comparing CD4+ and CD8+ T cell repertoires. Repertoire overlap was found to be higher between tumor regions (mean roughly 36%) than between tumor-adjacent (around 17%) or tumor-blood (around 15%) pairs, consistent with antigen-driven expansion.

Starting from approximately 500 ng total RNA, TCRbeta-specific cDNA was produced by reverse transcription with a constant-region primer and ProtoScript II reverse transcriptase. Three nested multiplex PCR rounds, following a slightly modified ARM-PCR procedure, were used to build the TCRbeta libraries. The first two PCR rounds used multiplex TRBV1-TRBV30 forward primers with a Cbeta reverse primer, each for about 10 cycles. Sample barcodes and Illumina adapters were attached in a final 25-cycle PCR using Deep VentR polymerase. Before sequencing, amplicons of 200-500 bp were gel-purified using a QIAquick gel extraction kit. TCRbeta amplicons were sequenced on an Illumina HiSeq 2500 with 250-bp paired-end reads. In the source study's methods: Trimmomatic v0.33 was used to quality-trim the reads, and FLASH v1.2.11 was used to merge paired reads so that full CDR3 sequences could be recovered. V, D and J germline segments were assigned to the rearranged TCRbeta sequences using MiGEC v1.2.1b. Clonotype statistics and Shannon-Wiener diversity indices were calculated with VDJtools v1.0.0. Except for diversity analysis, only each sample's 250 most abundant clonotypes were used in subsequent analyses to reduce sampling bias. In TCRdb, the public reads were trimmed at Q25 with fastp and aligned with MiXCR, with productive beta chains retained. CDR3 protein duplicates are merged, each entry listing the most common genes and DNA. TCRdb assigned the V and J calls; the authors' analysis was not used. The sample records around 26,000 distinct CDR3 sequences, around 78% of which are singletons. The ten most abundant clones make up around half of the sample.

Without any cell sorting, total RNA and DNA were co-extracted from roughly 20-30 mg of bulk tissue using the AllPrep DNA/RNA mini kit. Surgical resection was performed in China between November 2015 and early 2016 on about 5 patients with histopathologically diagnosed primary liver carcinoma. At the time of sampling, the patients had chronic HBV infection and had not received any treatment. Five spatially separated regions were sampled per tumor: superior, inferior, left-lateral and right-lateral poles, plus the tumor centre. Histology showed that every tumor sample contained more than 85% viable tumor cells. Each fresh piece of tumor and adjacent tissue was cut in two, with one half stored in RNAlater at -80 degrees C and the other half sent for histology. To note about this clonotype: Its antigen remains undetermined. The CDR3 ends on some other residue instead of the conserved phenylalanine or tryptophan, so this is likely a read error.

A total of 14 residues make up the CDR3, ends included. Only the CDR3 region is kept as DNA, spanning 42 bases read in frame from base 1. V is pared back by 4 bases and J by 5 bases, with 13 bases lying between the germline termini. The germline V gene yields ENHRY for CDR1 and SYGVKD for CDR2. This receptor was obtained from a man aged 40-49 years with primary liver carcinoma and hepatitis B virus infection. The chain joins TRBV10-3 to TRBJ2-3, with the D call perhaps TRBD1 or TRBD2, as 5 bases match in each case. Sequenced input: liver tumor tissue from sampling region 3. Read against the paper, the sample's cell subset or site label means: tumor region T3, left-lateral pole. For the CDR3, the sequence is CAISGGVGRDTQYS. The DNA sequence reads TGTGCCATCAGTGGGGGCGTTGGGAGAGATACGCAGTATTCT.